Each of the 9 T cell receptor beta chains below was sequenced from the same sample in a study of cytomegalovirus exposure and HLA in healthy donors (dated by TCRdb to the late 2010s). Library construction relied on the immunoSEQ multiplex PCR assay. A mixture of 60 forward primers for TCR Vbeta segments and 13 reverse primers for TCR Jbeta segments was used in the multiplex PCR. In its TCRdb copy, this immuneACCESS table keeps in-frame sequences only and misses some clones. Where compared with another copy, unresolved V genes explain less than half of these, and the others have no known cause. In this sample the table shows around 50,000 clones, approximately 52% of which occur a single time. 12% of the sample is in the top ten clones. The source material was PBMCs. All receptors derive from a human donor in good health.

The CDR3 bases are TGTGCCAGCAGCTGGGGGACAGGCGGAAACACTGAAGCTTTCTTT. Amino acid sequence: CASSWGTGGNTEAFF. This chain uses TRBV7-2 with TRBJ1-1; 8 bases align to TRBD1. The CDR3 runs 15 residues. Unmatched junction bases numbered 6, after V lost 4 bases and J lost 2 bases. CDR1 and CDR2 from the germline V gene are SGHTA and FQGNSA.

This chain joins TRBV6-5 and TRBJ2-7; D is undetermined. CDR3 length equals 13 residues. V lost 3 bases and J lost 3, with 9 bases in between. The germline CDR1 and CDR2 sequences are MNHEY and SVGAGI. CDR3 in DNA: TGTGCCAGCAGTTATTCTAGTGTCTACGAGCAGTACTTC. Translating it yields CASSYSSVYEQYF.

The table lists this clone with a few counts. This chain connects TRBV7-9 to TRBJ2-7; 8 nucleotides align to TRBD1. The CDR3 sequence is 14 residues long. Germline CDR1 and CDR2: SEHNR and FQNEAQ (reference sequence). The J segment lost 2 bases and the V segment lost 10 bases, leaving 10 bases of the junction unmatched. CDR3 bases: TGTGCCACCCGACCGCCGGACAGGGCCTACGAGCAGTACTTC. Translated, it gives CATRPPDRAYEQYF.

V gene TRBV6-5 combines with J gene TRBJ2-3; 9 bases are a match to TRBD2. The CDR3 length is 13 residues. V lost 8 bases and J lost 1; bases outside the gene matches: 1. Germline V gene sequence: CDR1 MNHEY, CDR2 SVGAGI. The CDR3 DNA follows: TGTGCCAGCGTAGCGGGGGGCACAGATACGCAGTATTTT. Amino acid sequence: CASVAGGTDTQYF.

The chain has TRBV11-2 and TRBJ2-1; a weak D match, TRBD2 (6 bases). Germline CDR1 and CDR2: SGHAT and FQNNGV. The CDR3 has 16 residues. V lost 6 bases and J 1 base, leaving 16 bases between the germline ends. CDR3 sequence (DNA): TGTGCCAGCAGTCATACTTCTGGGGGGTCCTACAATGAGCAGTTCTTC. Translating gives CASSHTSGGSYNEQFF.

The chain combines TRBV19 with TRBJ1-1, with unresolved D. The CDR3 runs to 12 residues. Per the germline V gene, CDR1 is LNHDA and CDR2 is SQIVND (reference sequence). V lost 3 bases and J lost 6, with 8 bases in between. The CDR3 is CASSMRRAEAFF. In nucleotides, the CDR3 is TGTGCCAGTAGTATGAGGAGGGCTGAAGCTTTCTTT.

Remarks on this clone: Its ends do not fully match the called genes, so a read error is possible. The CDR3 loop reads CANTPLTGSGYPF. The CDR3 DNA follows: TGTGCCAACACACCCCTGACAGGGAGCGGCTACCCCTTC. The V call is TRBV28, the J call TRBJ1-2, with 7 bases matching TRBD1. The CDR3 covers 13 residues. Germline V gene lookup returns CDR1 MDHEN and CDR2 SYDVKM.

There are a few counts of this clone. This CDR3 reads CASRTGANYGYTF. For the CDR3, the DNA is TGTGCCAGCAGGACAGGGGCCAACTATGGCTACACCTTC. The rearrangement links TRBV28 to TRBJ1-2; 8 bases fit TRBD1. The CDR3 runs 13 residues. Trimming took 6 bases from V and 2 from J; bases not matched to a gene: 2. Germline CDR1 is MDHEN and CDR2 is SYDVKM.

The chain couples TRBV6-5 to TRBJ2-5; D might be TRBD2 (5 bases). This CDR3 region has 14 residues. V was clipped by 2 bases and J by 2 bases, with 9 bases between them. Looked up from germline, CDR1 is MNHEY and CDR2 is SVGAGI. The CDR3 coding sequence is TGTGCCAGCAGTTACAGGACGGGACAAGAGACCCAGTACTTC. It yields the protein CASSYRTGQETQYF.